The rows below give T cell receptor beta chains drawn from one sample of a study of blood T cell repertoires in COVID-19. Data came from immunoSEQ multiplex PCR; TCRdb stores just in-frame clones and leaves some out. The table lists about 210,000 clones, around nine tenths of them singletons. Sequencing input: PBMCs or T cells enriched from blood (not recorded which). All receptors come from a man under 40 in a cohort exposed to, infected with or recovered from COVID-19 (not recorded which). Both conserved end residues are part of each CDR3. A D gene is named only where the DNA matches it firmly. Size tells how often a clone was seen (once, few, many) or the class of an expanded clone, and some rows leave it out.

V	size	D	length	J	CDR3	DNA
TRBV6-5	.	.	15	TRBJ2-7	CASRGLAAAYYEQYF	TGTGCCAGTCGGGGGCTAGCGGCTGCCTACTACGAGCAGTACTTC
TRBV7-2	.	.	14	TRBJ2-1	CASSLYPPPREQFF	TGTGCCAGCAGCTTATATCCTCCCCCCAGGGAGCAGTTCTTC
TRBV19	once	TRBD1	14	TRBJ2-2	CASSYRGATGELFF	TGTGCCAGTAGTTACAGGGGGGCCACCGGGGAGCTGTTTTTT
TRBV5-1	.	.	14	TRBJ1-1	CASSLSGYGTEAFF	TGCGCCAGCAGCTTGTCCGGGTACGGCACTGAAGCTTTCTTT
TRBV6-2/TRBV6-3	.	.	19	TRBJ2-1	CASSYSFPVVIPQGEEQFF	TGTGCCAGCAGTTACTCCTTCCCTGTCGTCATCCCACAGGGTGAGGAGCAGTTCTTC
TRBV9	.	.	14	TRBJ1-5	CASSVSGGNQPQHF	TGTGCCAGCAGCGTAAGCGGCGGCAATCAGCCCCAGCATTTT
TRBV5-1	.	.	13	TRBJ2-7	CASSYLGAYEQYF	TGCGCCAGCAGCTATCTCGGGGCCTACGAGCAGTACTTC
TRBV12-3/TRBV12-4	.	.	13	TRBJ2-7	CASSFTSSYEQYF	TGTGCCAGCAGTTTCACTAGCTCCTACGAGCAGTACTTC
TRBV28	.	.	11	TRBJ1-5	CASSPNQPQHF	TGTGCCAGCAGCCCAAATCAGCCCCAGCATTTT
TRBV5-3	once	TRBD2	17	TRBJ2-6	CARSGTSGVSGANVLTF	TGTGCCAGAAGCGGGACTAGCGGGGTCTCTGGGGCCAACGTCCTGACTTTC
TRBV15	.	TRBD1	18	TRBJ1-1	CATSRDRMGQGGNTEAFF	TGTGCCACCAGCAGGGATAGAATGGGACAGGGGGGGAACACTGAAGCTTTCTTT
TRBV12-3/TRBV12-4	once	.	11	TRBJ2-1	CASSPRNEQFF	TGTGCCAGCAGTCCCCGGAATGAGCAGTTCTTC
TRBV5-1	once	.	14	TRBJ2-7	CASSPGGISYEQYF	TGCGCCAGCAGCCCCGGAGGTATCTCCTACGAGCAGTACTTC
TRBV27	.	TRBD1	14	TRBJ2-7	CASSWTGGGYEQYF	TGTGCCAGCAGCTGGACAGGGGGGGGGTACGAGCAGTACTTC
TRBV9	.	.	16	TRBJ2-1	CASSLLRDFPDNEQFF	TGTGCCAGCAGCTTACTCCGGGACTTCCCAGATAATGAGCAGTTCTTC
TRBV7-2	.	TRBD2	17	TRBJ2-1	CASSSASGNPTYNEQFF	TGTGCCAGCAGCTCTGCTAGCGGGAACCCGACCTACAATGAGCAGTTCTTC
TRBV10-2	.	TRBD2	15	TRBJ2-5	CASSSGRGRLETQYF	TGCGCCAGCAGTAGCGGGAGGGGGAGATTGGAGACCCAGTACTTC
TRBV6-5	.	.	12	TRBJ1-5	CASSYGQGPQHF	TGTGCCAGCAGTTACGGCCAGGGGCCCCAGCATTTT
TRBV27	.	.	13	TRBJ2-7	CASSLDRTYEQYF	TGTGCCAGCAGTTTAGACAGAACCTACGAGCAGTACTTC
TRBV6-5	.	.	16	TRBJ2-5	CASSLSVMGAAKTQYF	TGTGCCAGCAGTTTATCCGTCATGGGTGCGGCGAAGACCCAGTACTTC
TRBV27	.	.	15	TRBJ1-1	CASSDEGRRNTEAFF	TGTGCCAGCAGCGACGAGGGGAGGAGGAACACTGAAGCTTTCTTT
TRBV19	.	TRBD1	12	TRBJ1-1	CASSRDRGEAFF	TGTGCCAGTAGCCGGGACAGGGGAGAAGCTTTCTTT
TRBV12-3/TRBV12-4	.	.	12	TRBJ2-3	CASIAPEGTQYF	TGTGCCAGCATAGCCCCCGAAGGTACGCAGTATTTT
TRBV19	.	.	16	TRBJ2-7	CASSIVGGASGYEQYF	TGTGCCAGTAGTATAGTTGGAGGGGCCAGTGGCTACGAGCAGTACTTC
TRBV5-1	.	.	19	TRBJ2-1	CASSWGTGKTSGTLNEQFF	TGCGCCAGCAGCTGGGGGACAGGGAAAACTAGCGGGACCCTCAATGAGCAGTTCTTC
TRBV21-1	.	.	16	TRBJ1-1	CASSTGGTGPNTEAFF	TGTGCCAGCAGCACCGGGGGGACAGGGCCAAACACTGAAGCTTTCTTT
TRBV28	.	TRBD2	23	TRBJ2-3	CASSLSSFTSTSGISLVGDTQYF	TGTGCCAGCAGTTTGTCCTCCTTTACATCGACTAGCGGGATAAGCCTAGTGGGCGATACGCAGTATTTT
TRBV28	.	TRBD1	14	TRBJ1-5	CASSSGTGNQPQHF	TGTGCCAGCAGCTCCGGGACAGGTAATCAGCCCCAGCATTTT
TRBV5-4	.	.	13	TRBJ1-1	CASSSVMNTEAFF	TGTGCCAGCAGCTCCGTAATGAACACTGAAGCTTTCTTT
TRBV7-9	.	TRBD1	17	TRBJ1-2	CASSLGQPAQTIYGYTF	TGTGCCAGCAGCTTGGGACAGCCCGCCCAGACTATCTATGGCTACACCTTC
TRBV9	.	.	14	TRBJ2-2	CASSAWRDTGELFF	TGTGCCAGCAGCGCTTGGCGGGACACCGGGGAGCTGTTTTTT
TRBV5-6	.	TRBD1	15	TRBJ2-7	CASSPTGLNPYEQYF	TGTGCCAGCAGCCCGACAGGGTTAAATCCCTACGAGCAGTACTTC
TRBV5-1	.	TRBD1	15	TRBJ1-5	CASSYGQDSNQPQHF	TGCGCCAGCAGCTATGGACAGGATAGCAATCAGCCCCAGCATTTT
TRBV25-1	.	.	14	TRBJ2-1	CASSGGEWRDEQFF	TGTGCCAGCAGTGGGGGGGAATGGCGGGATGAGCAGTTCTTC
TRBV14	.	.	16	TRBJ2-1	CASSQEDTYSYNEQFF	TGTGCCAGCAGCCAAGAAGACACCTACTCCTACAATGAGCAGTTCTTC
TRBV5-3	.	TRBD1	16	TRBJ2-5	CARSLGTRQGGETQYF	TGTGCCAGAAGCTTGGGAACTCGACAGGGTGGGGAGACCCAGTACTTC
TRBV5-4	once	.	12	TRBJ2-5	CASSFAAETQYF	TGTGCCAGCAGCTTTGCGGCGGAGACCCAGTACTTC
TRBV5-4	.	TRBD2	13	TRBJ2-1	CASLSSGRNEQFF	TGTGCCAGCTTGTCTAGCGGGAGAAATGAGCAGTTCTTC
TRBV6-2/TRBV6-3	.	TRBD1	14	TRBJ1-4	CASSGDRATEKLFF	TGTGCCAGCAGCGGCGACAGGGCTACGGAAAAACTGTTTTTT
TRBV10-3	.	.	13	TRBJ1-4	CAISDTGNEKLFF	TGTGCCATCTCTGACACGGGAAATGAAAAACTGTTTTTT
TRBV19	.	.	12	TRBJ2-1	CASSVYYNEQFF	TGTGCCAGTAGTGTTTACTACAATGAGCAGTTCTTC
TRBV11-3	.	.	16	TRBJ1-1	CASSLGGWVENTEAFF	TGTGCCAGCAGCTTAGGAGGGTGGGTTGAGAACACTGAAGCTTTCTTT
TRBV4-1	.	TRBD1	16	TRBJ2-5	CASSHGQGALSETQYF	TGCGCCAGCAGCCACGGACAGGGGGCTCTTTCAGAGACCCAGTACTTC
TRBV7-3	.	.	15	TRBJ1-1	CASSLLRVRGTEAFF	TGTGCCAGCAGCTTACTGAGGGTGCGGGGAACTGAAGCTTTCTTT
TRBV20-1	.	.	13	TRBJ2-2	CSASSAGTGELFF	TGCAGTGCTAGTTCGGCAGGGACCGGGGAGCTGTTTTTT